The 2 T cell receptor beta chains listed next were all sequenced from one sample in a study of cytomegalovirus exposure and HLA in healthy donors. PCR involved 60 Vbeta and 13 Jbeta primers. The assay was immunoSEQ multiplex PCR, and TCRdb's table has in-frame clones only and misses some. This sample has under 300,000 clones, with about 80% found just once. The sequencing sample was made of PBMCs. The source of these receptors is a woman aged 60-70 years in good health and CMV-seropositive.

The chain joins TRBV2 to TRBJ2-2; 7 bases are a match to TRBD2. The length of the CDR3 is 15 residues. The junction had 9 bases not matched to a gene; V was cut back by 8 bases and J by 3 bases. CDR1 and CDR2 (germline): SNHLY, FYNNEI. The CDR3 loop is CASGRNRGDTGELFF. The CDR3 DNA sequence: TGTGCCAGCGGAAGAAACCGGGGGGACACCGGGGAGCTGTTTTTT.

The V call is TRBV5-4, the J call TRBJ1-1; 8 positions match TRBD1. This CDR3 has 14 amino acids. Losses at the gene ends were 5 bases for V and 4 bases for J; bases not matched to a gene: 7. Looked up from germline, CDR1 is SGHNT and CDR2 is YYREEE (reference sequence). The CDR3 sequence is CASRSGTGITEAFF. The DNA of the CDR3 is TGTGCCAGCAGATCTGGGACAGGTATCACTGAAGCTTTCTTT.